These 18 T cell receptor beta chains came from one sample sequenced in a study of cytomegalovirus exposure and HLA in healthy donors. PCR used 60 Vbeta primers and 13 Jbeta primers. Sequenced by immunoSEQ multiplex PCR; TCRdb stores in-frame clones only, minus some. The table lists 150,000 to 200,000 clones, about 62% of them singletons. Sequencing was done on a sample of PBMCs. Receptors originate from a middle-aged man in good health and CMV-seronegative.

This chain links TRBV4-1 with TRBJ2-3; D uncertain. Germline CDR1 is MGHRA and CDR2 is YSYEKL. This CDR3 region has 13 residues. V lost 4 bases and J lost 6, with 11 bases in between. Here the CDR3 reads CASSLFPEDTQYF. CDR3 sequence (DNA): TGCGCCAGCAGCCTTTTCCCGGAGGATACGCAGTATTTT.

This rearrangement joins TRBV19 to TRBJ2-1; TRBD2 aligns across 16 bases. Germline V gene data show CDR1 as LNHDA and CDR2 as SQIVND (reference sequence). V lost 5 bases, J lost 4 bases, and 8 bases stayed unmatched. The CDR3 loop spans 18 amino acids. The CDR3 here is CASSGPGLAGGNYNEQFF. The CDR3 DNA follows: TGTGCCAGTAGTGGACCGGGACTAGCGGGGGGGAATTACAATGAGCAGTTCTTC.

This clone was seen a few times. The CDR3 is CASSPEGLYGYTF. In DNA, the CDR3 is TGTGCCAGCAGCCCCGAGGGACTGTATGGCTACACCTTC. The chain combines TRBV7-2 with TRBJ1-2; tentative D call: TRBD1 (5 bases). The CDR3 consists of 13 residues. Germline CDR1 is SGHTA and CDR2 is FQGNSA. Between the trimmed V and J ends, which lost 5 bases and 5 bases, there was a span of 12 bases. The full variable domain, with the rest looked up from reference TRBV7-2 and TRBJ1-2, is GAGVSQSPSNKVTEKGKDVELRCDPISGHTALYWYRQSLGQGLEFLIYFQGNSAPDKSGLPSDRFSAERTGGSVSTLTIQRTQQEDSAVYLCASSPEGLYGYTFGSGTRLTVV.

The chain has TRBV9 and TRBJ1-3; D is uncertain. V lost 4 bases to trimming and J lost 4 bases, with 12 bases between them. The CDR3 loop spans 14 amino acids. Germline V gene lookup returns CDR1 SGDLS and CDR2 YYNGEE. CDR3 in amino acids: CASSRMVQGNTIYF. CDR3 nucleotides: TGTGCCAGCAGCCGAATGGTCCAGGGAAACACCATATATTTT.

The CDR3 protein is CASSQEGLAGGHTDTQYF. The CDR3 DNA reads as TGTGCCAGCAGCCAAGAGGGGCTAGCGGGAGGACACACAGATACGCAGTATTTT. The chain has TRBV14 and TRBJ2-3; 11 bases line up with TRBD2. This CDR3 has 18 amino acids. CDR1 is SGHDN and CDR2 is FVKESK in the germline V gene. V shed 0 bases, J shed 2 bases, and the junction held 7 bases outside the gene matches.

The chain has TRBV19 and TRBJ2-2; 7 bases match TRBD2. Looked up from germline, CDR1 is LNHDA and CDR2 is SQIVND (reference sequence). V lost 3 bases and J lost 4; bases outside the gene matches: 11. The CDR3 contains 17 residues. The CDR3 reads CASSMGGIPSFTGELFF. The CDR3, as DNA: TGTGCCAGTAGTATGGGGGGGATCCCAAGTTTCACCGGGGAGCTGTTTTTT.

The J gene is TRBJ2-1, the V gene TRBV6-5; D unresolved. The CDR3 runs 15 residues. V was trimmed by 6 bases and J by 1 base, leaving 13 bases between them. Germline CDR1 is MNHEY and CDR2 is SVGAGI. CDR3 in DNA: TGTGCCAGCAGAGAACAGTACCTTTCCTACAATGAGCAGTTCTTC. It codes for CASREQYLSYNEQFF.

V gene TRBV2 combines with J gene TRBJ1-6; 9 positions match TRBD1. Trimming at V came to 4 bases and at J to 9 bases, leaving 7 bases not matched to a gene. This CDR3 contains 15 residues. Germline-derived CDR1 and CDR2 are SNHLY and FYNNEI. The CDR3 region has the DNA TGTGCCAGCAGTGTGCAGGGACAGGGCTTTTCACCCCTCCACTTT. Its translation: CASSVQGQGFSPLHF.

A few counts support this clone. V gene TRBV21-1 combines with J gene TRBJ2-7; the table's TRBD1 call for D was not verified on the DNA. TRBV21-1 is a pseudogene segment. CDR3 length: 16 residues. In nucleotides, the CDR3 is TGTGCCAGCAGCCCTATGGCCCGACAGGGGTCGAACGAGCAGTACTTC. It codes for CASSPMARQGSNEQYF.

V usage is TRBV7-9 and J usage is TRBJ1-4, with no clear D. V lost 1 base and J lost 13, with 10 bases in between. There are 12 residues in the CDR3. Germline V lookup: CDR1 SEHNR, CDR2 FQNEAQ (reference sequence). Here the CDR3 reads CASSLVGQTLFF. Written as DNA, the CDR3 is TGTGCCAGCAGCTTAGTTGGGCAGACACTGTTTTTT.

The chain uses TRBV10-3 and TRBJ1-4; D is unresolved. Trimming shortened V by 0 bases and J by 13 bases, and 24 bases separated the two germline ends. The CDR3 consists of 17 residues. Germline loops: CDR1 ENHRY, CDR2 SYGVKD. As DNA, the CDR3 is TGTGCCATCAGTGAGTCAAATGCCAGTCCTGCCCGCGGCATACTGTTTTTT. It encodes CAISESNASPARGILFF.

V is TRBV5-4 and J is TRBJ2-5, with a tentative D call TRBD1 (6 bases). V was trimmed by 2 bases and J by 2 bases, leaving 13 bases between them. This CDR3 has 15 amino acids. Germline assignment: CDR1 SGHNT and CDR2 YYREEE (reference sequence). CDR3 protein: CASSFRPGQQETQYF. In DNA form, the CDR3 reads TGTGCCAGCAGCTTTAGGCCGGGACAACAAGAGACCCAGTACTTC.

The chain couples TRBV30 to TRBJ2-3; 7 nucleotides align to TRBD1. The CDR3 consists of 15 residues. Germline CDR1 and CDR2: GTSNPN and SVGIG (reference sequence). The junction had 7 bases not matched to a gene; V was cut back by 2 bases and J by 2 bases. CDR3 nucleotide sequence: TGTGCCTGGAGTCGACAGGGCTTCCCCACAGATACGCAGTATTTT. It encodes CAWSRQGFPTDTQYF.

The chain recombines TRBV9 with TRBJ2-5; 14 nucleotides match TRBD2. The ends lost 4 bases at V and 2 bases at J; junction bases unmatched: 4. Germline V gene lookup returns CDR1 SGDLS and CDR2 YYNGEE. There are 16 residues in the CDR3. CDR3: CASSTRLAGGQETQYF. In DNA form, the CDR3 reads TGTGCCAGCAGCACCCGACTAGCGGGGGGGCAAGAGACCCAGTACTTC.

V usage is TRBV5-8 and J usage is TRBJ1-2, with TRBD1 matching over 7 bases. The CDR3 spans 15 residues. Germline-derived CDR1 and CDR2 are SGHTS and YDEGEE. J was trimmed by 4 bases and V by 4 bases; bases with no gene match: 10. The CDR3 nucleotides are TGTGCCAGCAGCCCTACCTCGACAGGGACCTATGGCTACACCTTC. It is translated as CASSPTSTGTYGYTF.

The V call is TRBV2, the J call TRBJ2-1; unclear D gene. CDR1 is SNHLY, CDR2 FYNNEI, per germline. V was trimmed by 5 bases and J by 2 bases, leaving 7 bases between them. The CDR3 runs to 13 residues. The DNA for the CDR3 is TGTGCCAGCAGTTACAGTCCCTACAATGAGCAGTTCTTC. Translation: CASSYSPYNEQFF. The full variable domain, with the rest looked up from reference TRBV2 and TRBJ2-1, is EPEVTQTPSHQVTQMGQEVILRCVPISNHLYFYWYRQILGQKVEFLVSFYNNEISEKSEIFDDQFSVERPDGSNFTLKIRSTKLEDSAMYFCASSYSPYNEQFFGPGTRLTVL.

J is TRBJ2-7 and V is TRBV7-2; D remains unclear. Germline V gene data show CDR1 as SGHTA and CDR2 as FQGNSA. The CDR3 consists of 15 residues. Trimming took 2 bases from V and 1 from J, leaving 12 bases between them. The CDR3 sequence: CASSLIPGESYEQYF. In DNA, the CDR3 is TGTGCCAGCAGCTTAATACCAGGCGAATCCTACGAGCAGTACTTC.

This chain uses TRBV28 with TRBJ2-7; D remains ambiguous. The CDR3 sequence is 15 residues long. V shed 6 bases and J shed 7 bases, with 22 bases lying between them. Germline lookup yields CDR1 MDHEN and CDR2 SYDVKM. The CDR3 sequence: CASSAPTDTYVEQYF. The CDR3 DNA is TGTGCCAGCAGCGCACCTACAGATACCTACGTGGAGCAGTACTTC.